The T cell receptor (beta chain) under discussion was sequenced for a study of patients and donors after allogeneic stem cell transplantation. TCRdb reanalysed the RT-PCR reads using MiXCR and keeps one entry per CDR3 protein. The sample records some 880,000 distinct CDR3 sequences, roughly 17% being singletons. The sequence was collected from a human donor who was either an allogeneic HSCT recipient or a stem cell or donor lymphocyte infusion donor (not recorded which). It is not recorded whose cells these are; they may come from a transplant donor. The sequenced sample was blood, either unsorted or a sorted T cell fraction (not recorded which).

CDR3 bases: TGTGCCAGCAGTTCCCCGGGACAGAGGGGCCAAGAGACCCAGTACTTC. Its protein product is CASSSPGQRGQETQYF. The chain combines TRBV12-3 or TRBV12-4 with TRBJ2-5; TRBD1 agrees at 7 bases. CDR3 length: 16 residues. V gave up 4 bases and J gave up 1 base; unmatched junction bases: 9.